This T cell receptor (beta chain) was documented in a study of PD-1 blockade in mismatch repair-deficient tumors. Study background: Enrolled about 2013-2016, patients had progressing, pretreated mismatch repair-deficient cancers of about a dozen types.

The CDR3 runs 17 residues. Germline assignment: CDR1 MNHEY and CDR2 SMNVEV (reference sequence). Trimming at V came to 5 bases and at J to 4 bases, leaving 9 bases not matched to a gene. This table comes from immunoSEQ multiplex PCR, and its TCRdb copy is limited to in-frame clones, with some not included. The sample has some 26,000 clones, 65% to 85% seen once. The sample here was peripheral blood, taken 12 weeks after starting pembrolizumab. The receptor comes from an adult with mismatch repair-deficient cancer. This chain connects TRBV27 to TRBJ2-1; 12 nucleotides match TRBD2. The CDR3, as DNA: TGTGCCAGCAGTCCCGGGACTAGCGGGCCTGTATACAATGAGCAGTTCTTC. Protein product: CASSPGTSGPVYNEQFF.